These T cell receptor beta chains were read from a single sample in a study of cytomegalovirus exposure and HLA in healthy donors. TCRdb's copy holds only in-frame clones and misses some; the assay was immunoSEQ multiplex PCR. Of 140,000 to 150,000 clones in the sample, around 82% were seen once. Sequencing input: PBMCs. These receptors were taken from a woman younger than 30 in good health and CMV-seropositive. Each CDR3 is given with its conserved first and last residue. Each record gives: J gene, D gene, V gene, clone size, CDR3 DNA, CDR3 protein. The D gene is left open where the match is weak. Size is omitted from some rows. Given values are once, few, many or a class for expanded clones.

j_call: TRBJ1-4
d_call: TRBD1
v_call: TRBV7-9
clone_size: NA
cdr3_nt: TGTGCCAGCAGCCAGCCGGGACAGGGTAGGGAAAAACTGTTTTTT
cdr3_aa: CASSQPGQGREKLFF

j_call: TRBJ2-3
d_call: NA
v_call: TRBV7-9
clone_size: few
cdr3_nt: TGTGCCAGCAGTCCTACAGGGACAGATACGCAGTATTTT
cdr3_aa: CASSPTGTDTQYF

j_call: TRBJ2-7
d_call: TRBD2
v_call: TRBV7-9
clone_size: once
cdr3_nt: TGTGCCAGCAGCCTGGCCGGGAGGGTCGAGCAGTACTTC
cdr3_aa: CASSLAGRVEQYF

j_call: TRBJ2-3
d_call: NA
v_call: TRBV4-3
clone_size: NA
cdr3_nt: TGCGCCAGCAGCCAAGATAGACAGCTCAGCACAGATACGCAGTATTTT
cdr3_aa: CASSQDRQLSTDTQYF

j_call: TRBJ2-6
d_call: NA
v_call: TRBV18
clone_size: NA
cdr3_nt: TGTGCCAGCTCACCATTGGGCAGGGGAACTGGGGCCAACGTCCTGACTTTC
cdr3_aa: CASSPLGRGTGANVLTF

j_call: TRBJ1-2
d_call: TRBD1
v_call: TRBV19
clone_size: NA
cdr3_nt: TGTGCCATCAGACAGGGTGGTATCGGCTACACCTTC
cdr3_aa: CAIRQGGIGYTF

j_call: TRBJ1-4
d_call: TRBD1
v_call: TRBV2
clone_size: NA
cdr3_nt: TGTGCCAGCAGTCCGACAGGGACTAATGAAAAACTGTTTTTT
cdr3_aa: CASSPTGTNEKLFF

j_call: TRBJ1-2
d_call: TRBD1
v_call: TRBV19
clone_size: NA
cdr3_nt: TGTGCCAGCAGGACAGGGGCGGGCTACACCTTC
cdr3_aa: CASRTGAGYTF

j_call: TRBJ2-6
d_call: TRBD1
v_call: TRBV19
clone_size: NA
cdr3_nt: TGTGCCAGTAGTATAAGGCGAGGGACAGGGGGCTCTGGGGCCAACGTCCTGACTTTC
cdr3_aa: CASSIRRGTGGSGANVLTF

j_call: TRBJ2-1
d_call: TRBD2
v_call: TRBV7-9
clone_size: NA
cdr3_nt: TGTGCCAGCAGCTTAGAAGGGCGGGGGGGCGTGTTCTTC
cdr3_aa: CASSLEGRGGVFF

j_call: TRBJ2-3
d_call: NA
v_call: TRBV6-1
clone_size: NA
cdr3_nt: TGTGCCAGCAGTGCTATTAGCACAGATACGCAGTATTTT
cdr3_aa: CASSAISTDTQYF

j_call: TRBJ1-2
d_call: NA
v_call: TRBV11-2
clone_size: NA
cdr3_nt: TGTGCCAGCAGCTTAGTGGGAGGGTCGGCCTATGGCTACACCTTC
cdr3_aa: CASSLVGGSAYGYTF

j_call: TRBJ1-4
d_call: NA
v_call: TRBV18
clone_size: NA
cdr3_nt: TGTGCCAGCTCACCGAAAACAGGGATTACTAATGAAAAACTGTTTTTT
cdr3_aa: CASSPKTGITNEKLFF

j_call: TRBJ1-5
d_call: NA
v_call: TRBV7-9
clone_size: NA
cdr3_nt: TGTTCCAGCAGCCCCATTGCGGGAAATCAGCCCCAGCATTTT
cdr3_aa: CSSSPIAGNQPQHF

j_call: TRBJ2-5
d_call: NA
v_call: TRBV12-5
clone_size: once
cdr3_nt: TGTGCTAGTGGTTTCGGGGAGACCCAGTACTTC
cdr3_aa: CASGFGETQYF

j_call: TRBJ2-5
d_call: TRBD1
v_call: TRBV5-1
clone_size: once
cdr3_nt: TGCGCCAGCAGCTCACAGGGGAACGGGGAGACCCAGTACTTC
cdr3_aa: CASSSQGNGETQYF

j_call: TRBJ1-1
d_call: TRBD1
v_call: TRBV6-5
clone_size: NA
cdr3_nt: TGTGCCAGCAGTAGGACAGGGGGCACTGAAGCTTTCTTT
cdr3_aa: CASSRTGGTEAFF

j_call: TRBJ2-5
d_call: TRBD2
v_call: TRBV19
clone_size: NA
cdr3_nt: TGTGCCAGTAGTAACCGAGCGGGGGAAGAGACCCAGTACTTC
cdr3_aa: CASSNRAGEETQYF

j_call: TRBJ1-1
d_call: NA
v_call: TRBV2
clone_size: NA
cdr3_nt: TGTGCCAGCAGTGTACAGGGAACCACTGAAGCTTTCTTT
cdr3_aa: CASSVQGTTEAFF

j_call: TRBJ1-1
d_call: NA
v_call: TRBV29-1
clone_size: few
cdr3_nt: TGCAGCGTTGACGGGGGTCGCTTGTCGGCTTTCTTT
cdr3_aa: CSVDGGRLSAFF

j_call: TRBJ2-2
d_call: TRBD2
v_call: TRBV11-2
clone_size: few
cdr3_nt: TGTGCCAGCAGCTTAGTGGCGGGGGTGAACACCGGGGAGCTGTTTTTT
cdr3_aa: CASSLVAGVNTGELFF

j_call: TRBJ2-2
d_call: NA
v_call: TRBV4-1
clone_size: few
cdr3_nt: TGCGCCAGCAGCCTCCCGGCGGCGGGGAGTAGCTTCACCGGGGAGCTGTTTTTT
cdr3_aa: CASSLPAAGSSFTGELFF

j_call: TRBJ2-7
d_call: NA
v_call: TRBV14
clone_size: NA
cdr3_nt: TGTGCCAGCAGCACGGACTTGCGGGGTTCCTACGAGCAGTACTTC
cdr3_aa: CASSTDLRGSYEQYF

j_call: TRBJ2-3
d_call: TRBD1
v_call: TRBV10-2
clone_size: NA
cdr3_nt: TGCGCCAGCCGTCCGGGGTTTTCACGACAGGGTAGCACAGATACGCAGTATTTT
cdr3_aa: CASRPGFSRQGSTDTQYF

j_call: TRBJ1-1
d_call: NA
v_call: TRBV11-2
clone_size: NA
cdr3_nt: TGTGCCAGCAGCTCCTTGTCCTACGGCACTGAAGCTTTCTTT
cdr3_aa: CASSSLSYGTEAFF

j_call: TRBJ1-3
d_call: NA
v_call: TRBV14
clone_size: NA
cdr3_nt: TGTGCCAGCAGCCAACAGGGCGGAATATCTGGAAACACCATATATTTT
cdr3_aa: CASSQQGGISGNTIYF

j_call: TRBJ2-4
d_call: NA
v_call: TRBV6-1
clone_size: NA
cdr3_nt: TGTGCCAGCAGTGAAGCGCGTGGGGAGGCCAAAAACATTCAGTACTTC
cdr3_aa: CASSEARGEAKNIQYF

j_call: TRBJ1-2
d_call: NA
v_call: TRBV4-1
clone_size: NA
cdr3_nt: TGCGCCAGCAGCCAAGTTGCCCTGGAGGGCTACACCTTC
cdr3_aa: CASSQVALEGYTF

j_call: TRBJ1-1
d_call: NA
v_call: TRBV2
clone_size: NA
cdr3_nt: TGTGCCGGGGAAGTCCGGGGGAACACTGAAGCTTTCTTT
cdr3_aa: CAGEVRGNTEAFF

j_call: TRBJ2-1
d_call: TRBD1
v_call: TRBV28
clone_size: NA
cdr3_nt: TGTGCCAGCACGCCAGGGACAGGGAGCTCCTACAATGAGCAGTTCTTC
cdr3_aa: CASTPGTGSSYNEQFF

j_call: TRBJ1-2
d_call: NA
v_call: TRBV5-1
clone_size: few
cdr3_nt: TGCGCCAGCAGCTTGGGAGGCGGCTACTATGGCTACACCTTC
cdr3_aa: CASSLGGGYYGYTF

j_call: TRBJ1-1
d_call: TRBD1
v_call: TRBV18
clone_size: NA
cdr3_nt: TGTGCCAGCTCACCCCTACAGGGGAAAGGGACTGAAGCTTTCTTT
cdr3_aa: CASSPLQGKGTEAFF

j_call: TRBJ2-1
d_call: NA
v_call: TRBV5-1
clone_size: once
cdr3_nt: TGCGCCAGCAGCTTGGGGGCAGGTAATAATGAGCAGTTCTTC
cdr3_aa: CASSLGAGNNEQFF

j_call: TRBJ1-5
d_call: NA
v_call: TRBV10-1
clone_size: NA
cdr3_nt: TGCGCCACCAGCCCTTATAGCAATCAGCCCCAGCATTTT
cdr3_aa: CATSPYSNQPQHF

j_call: TRBJ2-5
d_call: TRBD2
v_call: TRBV11-2
clone_size: NA
cdr3_nt: TGTGCCAGCAGCTCACTAGCGGGGCCCCAAGAGACCCAGTACTTC
cdr3_aa: CASSSLAGPQETQYF

j_call: TRBJ1-3
d_call: NA
v_call: TRBV5-1
clone_size: NA
cdr3_nt: TGCGCCAGCAGCTTGGATTGGTCCTACTCTGGAAACACCATATATTTT
cdr3_aa: CASSLDWSYSGNTIYF

j_call: TRBJ1-1
d_call: NA
v_call: TRBV30
clone_size: NA
cdr3_nt: TGTGCCTGGAGTGTAACAGGTACCACTGAAGCTTTCTTT
cdr3_aa: CAWSVTGTTEAFF

j_call: TRBJ2-7
d_call: NA
v_call: TRBV15
clone_size: few
cdr3_nt: TGTGCCACCAGGCCCAGGGGCTGGTACGAGCAGTACTTC
cdr3_aa: CATRPRGWYEQYF

j_call: TRBJ2-5
d_call: TRBD2
v_call: TRBV19
clone_size: NA
cdr3_nt: TGTGCCAGTAGTATAGGGGGACTAGCGGAACAAGAGACCCAGTACTTC
cdr3_aa: CASSIGGLAEQETQYF

j_call: TRBJ1-6
d_call: NA
v_call: TRBV14
clone_size: NA
cdr3_nt: TGTGCCAGCAGTCATGCGACACAGAATTCACCCCTCCACTTT
cdr3_aa: CASSHATQNSPLHF

j_call: TRBJ2-3
d_call: TRBD2
v_call: TRBV6-6
clone_size: NA
cdr3_nt: TGTGCCAGCAGCCAGACTAGCGGCACAGATACGCAGTATTTT
cdr3_aa: CASSQTSGTDTQYF

j_call: TRBJ1-4
d_call: NA
v_call: TRBV19
clone_size: NA
cdr3_nt: TGTGCCAGTAGTATTGGAGGGGTGGCTAATGAAAAACTGTTTTTT
cdr3_aa: CASSIGGVANEKLFF

j_call: TRBJ1-1
d_call: NA
v_call: TRBV6-5
clone_size: NA
cdr3_nt: TGTGCCAGCAGTTACCGGGTCAGGGCAACCACTGAAGCTTTCTTT
cdr3_aa: CASSYRVRATTEAFF